The entry below describes one T cell receptor (beta chain). The sample belongs to a study of PD-L1 blockade in urothelial cancer. Produced via immunoSEQ multiplex PCR; TCRdb's table is partial and in-frame only. The sample lists approximately 71,000 clones, 85% to 90% occurring once. With V trimmed by 4 bases and J by 7 bases, 6 bases remained unmatched. Germline loops: CDR1 SGHDN, CDR2 FVKESK. This CDR3 has 13 amino acids. The gene calls are TRBV14 and TRBJ1-1, with 7 bases aligning to TRBD1. Sample: PBMCs, taken around atezolizumab (anti-PD-L1) treatment. This clonotype was sampled from a man in his 60s with urothelial cancer. CDR3 DNA: TGTGCCAGCAGCCCGACAGGGCCTCGTGAAGCTTTCTTT. Protein: CASSPTGPREAFF.